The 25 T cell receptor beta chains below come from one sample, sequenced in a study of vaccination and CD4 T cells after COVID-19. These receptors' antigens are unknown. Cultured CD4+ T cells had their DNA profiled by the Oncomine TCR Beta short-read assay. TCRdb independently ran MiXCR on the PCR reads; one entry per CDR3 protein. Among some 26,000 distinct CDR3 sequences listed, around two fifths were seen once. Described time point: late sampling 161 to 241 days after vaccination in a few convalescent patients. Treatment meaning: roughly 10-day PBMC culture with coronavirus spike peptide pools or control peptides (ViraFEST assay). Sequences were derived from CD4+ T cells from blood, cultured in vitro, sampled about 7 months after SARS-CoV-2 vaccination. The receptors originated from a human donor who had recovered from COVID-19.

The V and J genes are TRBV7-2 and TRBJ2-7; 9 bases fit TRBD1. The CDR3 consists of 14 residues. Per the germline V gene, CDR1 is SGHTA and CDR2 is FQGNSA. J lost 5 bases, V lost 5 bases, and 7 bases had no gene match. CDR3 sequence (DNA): TGTGCCAGCAGCCCACAGGGGGCGATCGACGAGCAGTACTTC. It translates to CASSPQGAIDEQYF.

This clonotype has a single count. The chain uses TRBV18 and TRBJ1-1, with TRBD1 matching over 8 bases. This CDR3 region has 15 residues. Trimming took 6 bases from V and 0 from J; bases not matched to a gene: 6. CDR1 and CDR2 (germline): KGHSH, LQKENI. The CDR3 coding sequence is TGTGCCAGCTCCCCTAAGACAGGGGTGAACACTGAAGCTTTCTTT. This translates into CASSPKTGVNTEAFF.

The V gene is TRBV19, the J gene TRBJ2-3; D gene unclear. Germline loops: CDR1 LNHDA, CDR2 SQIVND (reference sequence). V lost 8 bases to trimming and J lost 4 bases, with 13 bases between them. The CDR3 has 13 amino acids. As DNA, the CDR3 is TGTGCCAGTGGTGTGCTAGGCCCAGATACGCAGTATTTT. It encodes CASGVLGPDTQYF.

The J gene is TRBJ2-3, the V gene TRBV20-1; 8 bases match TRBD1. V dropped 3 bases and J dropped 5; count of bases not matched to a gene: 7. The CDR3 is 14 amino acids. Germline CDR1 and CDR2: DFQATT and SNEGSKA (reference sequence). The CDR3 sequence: CSASADRVQDTQYF. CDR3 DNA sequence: TGCAGTGCTAGTGCGGACAGGGTCCAAGATACGCAGTATTTT.

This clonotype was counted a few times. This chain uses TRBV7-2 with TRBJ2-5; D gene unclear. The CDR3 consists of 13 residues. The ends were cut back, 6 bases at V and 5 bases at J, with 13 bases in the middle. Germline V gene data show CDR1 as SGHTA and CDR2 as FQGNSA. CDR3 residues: CASRELVRETQYF. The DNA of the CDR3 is TGTGCCAGCAGGGAATTGGTGCGGGAGACCCAGTACTTC.

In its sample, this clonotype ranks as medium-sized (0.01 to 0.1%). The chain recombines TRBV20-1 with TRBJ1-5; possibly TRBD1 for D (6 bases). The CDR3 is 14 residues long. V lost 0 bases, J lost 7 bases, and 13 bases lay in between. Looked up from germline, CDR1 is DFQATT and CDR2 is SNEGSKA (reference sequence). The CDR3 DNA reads TGCAGTGCTAGAGATCGGGGGGCCCGACAGCCCCAGCATTTT. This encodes CSARDRGARQPQHF.

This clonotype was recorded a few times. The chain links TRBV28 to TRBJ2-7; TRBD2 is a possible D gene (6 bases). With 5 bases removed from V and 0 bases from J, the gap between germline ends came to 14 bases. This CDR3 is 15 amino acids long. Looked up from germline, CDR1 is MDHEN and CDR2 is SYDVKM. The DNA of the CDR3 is TGTGCCAGCAGTGTACCGGGACTTAGCTCCTACGAGCAGTACTTC. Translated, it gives CASSVPGLSSYEQYF.

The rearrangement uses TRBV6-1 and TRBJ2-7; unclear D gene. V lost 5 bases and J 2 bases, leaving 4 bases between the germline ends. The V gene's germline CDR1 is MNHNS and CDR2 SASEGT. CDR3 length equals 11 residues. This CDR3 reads CASSTTYEQYF. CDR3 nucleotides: TGTGCCAGCAGTACCACCTACGAGCAGTACTTC.

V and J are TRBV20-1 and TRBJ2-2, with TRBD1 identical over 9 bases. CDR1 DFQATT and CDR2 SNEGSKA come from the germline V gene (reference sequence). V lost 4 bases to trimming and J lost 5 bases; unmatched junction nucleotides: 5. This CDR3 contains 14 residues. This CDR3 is CSATGTGLTGELFF. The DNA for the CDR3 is TGCAGTGCTACCGGGACAGGGCTAACCGGGGAGCTGTTTTTT.

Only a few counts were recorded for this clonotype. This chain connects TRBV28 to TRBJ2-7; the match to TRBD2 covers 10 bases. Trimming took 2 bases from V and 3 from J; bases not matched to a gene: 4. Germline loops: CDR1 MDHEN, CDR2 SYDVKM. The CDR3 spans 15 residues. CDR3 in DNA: TGTGCCAGCAGTTTAGGGGCTAGCGGGGGCTACGAGCAGTACTTC. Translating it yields CASSLGASGGYEQYF.

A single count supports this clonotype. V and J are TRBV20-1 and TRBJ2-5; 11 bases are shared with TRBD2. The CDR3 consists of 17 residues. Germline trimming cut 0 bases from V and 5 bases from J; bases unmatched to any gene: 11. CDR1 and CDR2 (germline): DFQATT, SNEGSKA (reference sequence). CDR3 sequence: CSARDRTSGSFGETQYF. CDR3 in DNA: TGCAGTGCTAGAGATCGAACTAGCGGGAGTTTCGGGGAGACCCAGTACTTC.

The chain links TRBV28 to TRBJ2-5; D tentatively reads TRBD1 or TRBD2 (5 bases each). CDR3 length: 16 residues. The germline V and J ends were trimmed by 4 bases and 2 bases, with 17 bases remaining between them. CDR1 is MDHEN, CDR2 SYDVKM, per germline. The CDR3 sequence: CASSYPLGAEQETQYF. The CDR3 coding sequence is TGTGCCAGCAGTTATCCACTCGGGGCCGAACAAGAGACCCAGTACTTC.

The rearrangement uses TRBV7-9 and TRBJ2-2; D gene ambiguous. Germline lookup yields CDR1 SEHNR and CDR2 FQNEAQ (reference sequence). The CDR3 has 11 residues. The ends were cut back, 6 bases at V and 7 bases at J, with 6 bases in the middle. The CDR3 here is CASRSSGELFF. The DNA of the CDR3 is TGTGCCAGCAGATCCAGCGGGGAGCTGTTTTTT.

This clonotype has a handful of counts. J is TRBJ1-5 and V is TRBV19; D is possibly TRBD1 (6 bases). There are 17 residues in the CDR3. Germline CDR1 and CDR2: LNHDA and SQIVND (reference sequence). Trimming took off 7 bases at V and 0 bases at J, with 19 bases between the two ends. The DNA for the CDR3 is TGTGCCAGTAAAGGGCGCCAGGGGAACTATAGCAATCAGCCCCAGCATTTT. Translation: CASKGRQGNYSNQPQHF. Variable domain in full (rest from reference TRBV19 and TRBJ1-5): DGGITQSPKYLFRKEGQNVTLSCEQNLNHDAMYWYRQDPGQGLRLIYYSQIVNDFQKGDIAEGYSVSREKKESFPLTVTSAQKNPTAFYLCASKGRQGNYSNQPQHFGDGTRLSIL.

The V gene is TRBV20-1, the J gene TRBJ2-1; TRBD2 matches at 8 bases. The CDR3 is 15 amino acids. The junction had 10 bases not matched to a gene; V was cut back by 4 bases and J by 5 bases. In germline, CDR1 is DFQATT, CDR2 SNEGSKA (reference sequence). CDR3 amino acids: CSATRPGRANNEQFF. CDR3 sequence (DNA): TGCAGTGCTACCAGACCCGGGAGGGCCAACAATGAGCAGTTCTTC.

The CDR3 sequence: CSATLGAGDSNEQFF. As DNA, the CDR3 is TGCAGTGCCACACTAGGAGCGGGAGATAGTAATGAGCAGTTCTTC. The V gene is TRBV20-1, the J gene TRBJ2-1, with 8 nucleotides matching TRBD2. This CDR3 comprises 15 residues. CDR1 is DFQATT and CDR2 is SNEGSKA in the germline V gene (reference sequence). V dropped 6 bases and J dropped 7; count of bases not matched to a gene: 14.

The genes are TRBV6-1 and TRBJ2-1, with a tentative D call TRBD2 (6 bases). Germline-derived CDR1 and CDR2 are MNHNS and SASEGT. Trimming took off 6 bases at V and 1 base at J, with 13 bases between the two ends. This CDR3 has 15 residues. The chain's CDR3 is CASRIAGTSYNEQFF. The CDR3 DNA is TGTGCCAGCAGGATAGCCGGGACTTCCTACAATGAGCAGTTCTTC.

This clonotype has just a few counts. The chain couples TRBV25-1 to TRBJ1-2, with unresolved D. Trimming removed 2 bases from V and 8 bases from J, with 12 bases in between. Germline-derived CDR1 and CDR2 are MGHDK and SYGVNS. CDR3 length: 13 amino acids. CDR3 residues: CASSEHNILGYTF. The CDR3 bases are TGTGCCAGCAGTGAACATAATATCCTGGGCTACACCTTC.

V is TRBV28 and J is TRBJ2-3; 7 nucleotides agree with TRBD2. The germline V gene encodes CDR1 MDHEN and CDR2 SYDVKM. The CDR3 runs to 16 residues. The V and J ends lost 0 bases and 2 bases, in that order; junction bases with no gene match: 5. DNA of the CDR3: TGTGCCAGCAGTTTATGGTCTAGCGGCCCCACAGATACGCAGTATTTT. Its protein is CASSLWSSGPTDTQYF.

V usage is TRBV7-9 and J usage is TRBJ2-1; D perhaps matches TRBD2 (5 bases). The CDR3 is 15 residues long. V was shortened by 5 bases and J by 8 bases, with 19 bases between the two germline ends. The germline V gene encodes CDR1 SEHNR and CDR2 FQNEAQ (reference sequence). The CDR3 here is CASSALAPTNDEQFF. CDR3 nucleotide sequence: TGTGCCAGCAGCGCGCTAGCCCCCACGAACGATGAGCAGTTCTTC.

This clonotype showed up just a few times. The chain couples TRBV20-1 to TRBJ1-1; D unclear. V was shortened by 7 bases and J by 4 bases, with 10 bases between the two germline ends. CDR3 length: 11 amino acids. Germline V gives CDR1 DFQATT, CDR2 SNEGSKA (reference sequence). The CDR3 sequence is CSVTRSTEAFF. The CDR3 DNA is TGCAGTGTTACTAGGAGCACTGAAGCTTTCTTT.

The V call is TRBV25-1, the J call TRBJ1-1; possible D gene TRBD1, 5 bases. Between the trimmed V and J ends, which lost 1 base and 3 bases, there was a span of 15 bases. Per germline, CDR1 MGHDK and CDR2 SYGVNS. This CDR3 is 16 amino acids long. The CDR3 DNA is TGTGCCAGCAGTGAATCGGGCAGGGCATTTTACACTGAAGCTTTCTTT. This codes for CASSESGRAFYTEAFF. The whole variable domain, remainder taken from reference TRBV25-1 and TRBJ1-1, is EADIYQTPRYLVIGTGKKITLECSQTMGHDKMYWYQQDPGMELHLIHYSYGVNSTEKGDLSSESTVSRIRTEHFPLTLESARPSHTSQYLCASSESGRAFYTEAFFGQGTRLTVV.

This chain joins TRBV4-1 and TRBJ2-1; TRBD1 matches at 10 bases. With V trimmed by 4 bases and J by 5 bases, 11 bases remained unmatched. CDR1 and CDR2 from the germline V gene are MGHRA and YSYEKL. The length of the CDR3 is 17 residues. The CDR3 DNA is TGCGCCAGCAGCCTTTTTGCCGGACAGGGGGTGAACAATGAGCAGTTCTTC. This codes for CASSLFAGQGVNNEQFF.

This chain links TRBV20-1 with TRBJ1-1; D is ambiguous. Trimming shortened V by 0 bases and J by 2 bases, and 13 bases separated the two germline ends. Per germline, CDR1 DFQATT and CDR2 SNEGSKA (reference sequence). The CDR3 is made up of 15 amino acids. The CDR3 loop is CSARDYSGSNTEAFF. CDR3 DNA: TGCAGTGCTAGAGATTACTCGGGCAGCAACACTGAAGCTTTCTTT.

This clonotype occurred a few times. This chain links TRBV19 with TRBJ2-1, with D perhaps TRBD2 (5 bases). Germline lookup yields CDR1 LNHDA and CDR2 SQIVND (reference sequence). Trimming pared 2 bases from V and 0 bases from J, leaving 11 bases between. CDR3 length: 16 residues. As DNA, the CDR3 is TGTGCCAGTAGTATAAGGCGGAGGCGCTCCTACAATGAGCAGTTCTTC. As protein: CASSIRRRRSYNEQFF.